This record covers a single T cell receptor beta chain. TCRdb keeps only in-frame clones here, not all; method: immunoSEQ multiplex PCR. The repertoire has more than 300,000 clones, 87% of them found once; the top ten carry roughly a tenth. The data originate from a study of blood T cell repertoires in COVID-19. CDR3 length equals 15 residues. The V and J ends lost 0 bases and 0 bases respectively, with 8 bases between them. The germline V gene encodes CDR1 SGHDT and CDR2 YYEEEE. The chain is built from TRBV5-6 and TRBJ2-3; D is ambiguous. The specimen was peripheral blood. This receptor was identified in a woman in her twenties or thirties with COVID-19, enrolled during active disease. The chain's CDR3 is CASSLVGQSTDTQYF. The CDR3 DNA reads TGTGCCAGCAGCTTGGTGGGCCAGAGCACAGATACGCAGTATTTT.